Listed here are 22 T cell receptor beta chains from one sample, sequenced in a study of blood T cell repertoires in COVID-19. Generated by immunoSEQ multiplex PCR, the TCRdb table keeps only in-frame clones and is missing some. The table shows about 150,000 clones, with around 83% occurring only once. What was sequenced was peripheral blood. All receptors derive from a man aged 50-59 years with active or convalescent COVID-19.

This clone occurred once. The junction does not match germline at one end; this may be a read error. The chain recombines TRBV7-3 with TRBJ2-1, with 8 bases identical to TRBD1. There are 14 residues in the CDR3. Germline V gives CDR1 SGHTA, CDR2 FQGTGA. CDR3: CASSLTDRVNEQFF. The CDR3, as DNA: TGTGCCAGCAGCCTAACGGACAGGGTCAATGAGCAGTTCTTC.

The chain joins TRBV2 to TRBJ1-2; 10 positions match TRBD1. V gave up 0 bases and J gave up 8 bases; unmatched junction bases: 3. CDR3 length: 14 residues. Germline V gives CDR1 SNHLY, CDR2 FYNNEI. The CDR3 here is CASSEARTGGGYTF. The CDR3 region has the DNA TGTGCCAGCAGTGAAGCCCGGACAGGGGGAGGCTACACCTTC.

V is TRBV6-2 or TRBV6-3 and J is TRBJ1-1; D uncertain. Looked up from germline, CDR1 is MNHEY and CDR2 is SVGEGT. CDR3 length: 12 amino acids. V was shortened by 2 bases and J by 4 bases, with 5 bases between the two germline ends. The CDR3 sequence is CASSYLSTEAFF. As DNA, the CDR3 is TGTGCCAGCAGTTACCTCAGCACTGAAGCTTTCTTT.

J is TRBJ2-1 and V is TRBV6-1; TRBD1 aligns across 9 bases. Germline V CDR1 and CDR2: MNHNS, SASEGT. The CDR3 has 16 residues. Trimming removed 0 bases from V and 9 bases from J; junction bases left unmatched: 9. The CDR3 here is CASSEAGTGIFGEQFF. CDR3 coding DNA: TGTGCCAGCAGTGAAGCCGGGACAGGGATTTTTGGTGAGCAGTTCTTC.

The V call is TRBV7-2, the J call TRBJ2-5; 10 bases map to TRBD1. Germline-derived CDR1 and CDR2 are SGHTA and FQGNSA. The CDR3 has 15 amino acids. The V gene end was trimmed by 0 bases and the J gene end by 3 bases; junction bases not matched to a gene: 1. CDR3 region: CASSLAGTGEETQYF. CDR3 nucleotide sequence: TGTGCCAGCAGCTTAGCCGGGACAGGGGAAGAGACCCAGTACTTC.

The J gene is TRBJ1-1, the V gene TRBV24-1, with 8 bases aligning to TRBD1. The trim removed 4 bases at V and 4 bases at J, leaving 7 bases unmatched. Germline CDR1 is KGHDR and CDR2 is SFDVKD. CDR3 length: 15 residues. The CDR3: CATSDPTGAFTEAFF. In nucleotides, the CDR3 is TGTGCCACCAGTGACCCGACAGGGGCTTTCACTGAAGCTTTCTTT.

The chain couples TRBV27 to TRBJ2-1; 15 positions agree with TRBD2. CDR1 and CDR2 from the germline V gene are MNHEY and SMNVEV (reference sequence). CDR3 length equals 17 residues. Trimming cost V 3 bases and J 4 bases; bases outside gene matches: 4. The CDR3 DNA is TGTGCCAGCAGTTTGGGACTAGCGGGGGGACGTTACAATGAGCAGTTCTTC. Translation: CASSLGLAGGRYNEQFF.

The chain joins TRBV7-6 to TRBJ1-4, with 11 bases identical to TRBD1. J gave up 10 bases and V 0 bases, and 7 bases lay outside the gene matches. The CDR3 contains 16 residues. Looked up from germline, CDR1 is SGHVS and CDR2 is FNYEAQ. CDR3 nucleotides: TGTGCCAGCAGCTTAGCCTCCGGGACAGGGGGAGGAAAACTGTTTTTT. Protein: CASSLASGTGGGKLFF.

This clone was seen a few times. The chain employs TRBV21-1 and TRBJ1-5; TRBD1 reflects the table's D call only, with no check against the DNA. TRBV21-1 is a recognized pseudogene. The CDR3 runs to 18 residues. In nucleotides, the CDR3 is TGTGCCAGCAGCATCAGCGGTGGGACAGTATATAGCAATCAGCCCCAGCATTTT. Its translation: CASSISGGTVYSNQPQHF.

The rearrangement joins TRBV28 to TRBJ1-2, with 10 bases lining up with TRBD1. The CDR3 covers 15 residues. The trim removed 6 bases at V and 5 bases at J, leaving 9 bases unmatched. Germline assignment: CDR1 MDHEN and CDR2 SYDVKM. The CDR3 DNA reads TGTGCCAGCAGAAAGACAGGGGGCGCGGATTATGGCTACACCTTC. Encoded protein: CASRKTGGADYGYTF.

The chain couples TRBV10-3 to TRBJ1-1; D is uncertain. Germline V CDR1 and CDR2: ENHRY, SYGVKD. The CDR3 contains 13 residues. Trimming took off 6 bases at V and 1 base at J, with 9 bases between the two ends. For the CDR3, the DNA is TGTGCCATCAGGGGCCCAGGGAACACTGAAGCTTTCTTT. Amino acids: CAIRGPGNTEAFF.

The genes are TRBV19 and TRBJ2-2, with TRBD1 identical over 9 bases. CDR3 length equals 15 residues. The germline CDR1 and CDR2 sequences are LNHDA and SQIVND (reference sequence). The junction had 5 bases not matched to a gene; V was cut back by 6 bases and J by 3 bases. CDR3 nucleotide sequence: TGTGCCAGTAGGACACAGGGGGCTGACACCGGGGAGCTGTTTTTT. This translates into CASRTQGADTGELFF.

The V and J genes are TRBV7-2 and TRBJ2-5; TRBD2 is a possible D gene (6 bases). The germline gives CDR1 SGHTA, CDR2 FQGNSA. The CDR3 spans 13 residues. Trimming stripped 1 base from V and 5 bases from J, with 8 bases between. The CDR3 spells CASSLVSGETQYF. The CDR3 DNA sequence: TGTGCCAGCAGCTTAGTAAGCGGGGAGACCCAGTACTTC.

The chain combines TRBV9 with TRBJ1-3; D unclear. There are 13 residues in the CDR3. Germline CDR1 reads SGDLS; CDR2 reads YYNGEE. V was cut by 0 bases and J by 4 bases, with 5 bases left in between. CDR3 nucleotides: TGTGCCAGCAGCGTAGCGGAGGGAAACACCATATATTTT. Protein sequence: CASSVAEGNTIYF.

The rearrangement links TRBV7-2 to TRBJ2-7, with a possible D match to TRBD2 (6 bases). This CDR3 comprises 14 residues. Trimming left V 6 bases short and J 2 bases short, with 14 bases between. Germline V gene lookup returns CDR1 SGHTA and CDR2 FQGNSA. The CDR3 region has the DNA TGTGCCAGCAGACCACAGCGGGCGACCTACGAGCAGTACTTC. Translating it yields CASRPQRATYEQYF.

This chain uses TRBV11-3 with TRBJ2-1; 10 bases line up with TRBD2. There are 17 residues in the CDR3. V shed 5 bases and J 4 bases; nucleotides not matched to a gene: 11. The germline V gene has CDR1 SGHNT and CDR2 YENEEA. The DNA for the CDR3 is TGTGCCAGCAGCCAGACTTTCCTAGCGGGAGCTTACAATGAGCAGTTCTTC. Its translation: CASSQTFLAGAYNEQFF.

The genes are TRBV9 and TRBJ2-7, with 8 nucleotides matching TRBD2. J was trimmed by 2 bases and V by 0 bases; bases with no gene match: 1. This CDR3 contains 14 residues. Per the germline V gene, CDR1 is SGDLS and CDR2 is YYNGEE. The CDR3 loop reads CASSVDGGAYEQYF. CDR3 bases: TGTGCCAGCAGCGTAGACGGGGGGGCCTACGAGCAGTACTTC. Looking up the rest from reference TRBV9 and TRBJ2-7 gives the full variable domain: DSGVTQTPKHLITATGQRVTLRCSPRSGDLSVYWYQQSLDQGLQFLIQYYNGEERAKGNILERFSAQQFPDLHSELNLSSLELGDSALYFCASSVDGGAYEQYFGPGTRLTVT.

This clone occurred once. The rearrangement joins TRBV19 to TRBJ1-1; 10 bases line up with TRBD1. The germline V gene encodes CDR1 LNHDA and CDR2 SQIVND (reference sequence). The CDR3 loop spans 15 amino acids. Trimming at V came to 9 bases and at J to 1 base, leaving 8 bases not matched to a gene. DNA for the CDR3: TGTGCCAGCGGTTCCGGGACAGGGGCGAACACTGAAGCTTTCTTT. Amino acid sequence: CASGSGTGANTEAFF.

The V gene is TRBV18, the J gene TRBJ1-2; 8 bases are a match to TRBD1. Germline V gives CDR1 KGHSH, CDR2 LQKENI. The CDR3 has 15 residues. J lost 4 bases, V lost 5 bases, and 9 bases had no gene match. The CDR3 reads CASSVSGTGSYGYTF. As DNA, the CDR3 is TGTGCCAGCTCAGTATCCGGGACAGGTAGCTATGGCTACACCTTC.

V and J are TRBV5-1 and TRBJ2-5; 8 bases are shared with TRBD1. The germline V gene encodes CDR1 SGHRS and CDR2 YFSETQ. The CDR3 sequence is 15 residues long. The V and J ends lost 2 bases and 2 bases, in that order; junction bases with no gene match: 5. For the CDR3, the DNA is TGCGCCAGCAGCTTTCGGAGGACAGGGCAAGAGACCCAGTACTTC. Translating it yields CASSFRRTGQETQYF.

The table lists this clone with a few counts. The rearrangement uses TRBV4-2 and TRBJ1-3, with a tentative D call TRBD1 (6 bases). V lost 4 bases and J 6 bases, leaving 22 bases between the germline ends. Germline V gives CDR1 LGHNA, CDR2 YNFKEQ. There are 17 residues in the CDR3. CDR3 protein: CASSREGGIFAQNTIYF. CDR3 coding DNA: TGTGCCAGCAGCCGAGAAGGGGGAATTTTCGCCCAAAACACCATATATTTT.

This rearrangement joins TRBV28 to TRBJ2-7; 8 bases match TRBD1. This CDR3 has 16 amino acids. Germline CDR1 is MDHEN and CDR2 is SYDVKM. Germline trimming cut 2 bases from V and 2 bases from J; bases unmatched to any gene: 8. This CDR3 reads CASSLRWSGGTYEQYF. In DNA, the CDR3 is TGTGCCAGCAGTTTACGATGGTCAGGGGGCACCTACGAGCAGTACTTC.